The 30 T cell receptor beta chains in this list originate from one sample, sequenced in a study of preoperative IRX-2 immunotherapy in early breast cancer. TCRdb's table, derived via immunoSEQ multiplex PCR, lists solely in-frame clones and lacks some. This table holds roughly 45,000 clones, about 95% found once. Described treatment: preoperative locoregional IRX-2 cytokine immunotherapy. The sequencing here drew on tumor tissue, taken after IRX-2 immunotherapy. These receptors all come from a human donor with breast cancer.

The chain uses TRBV11-2 and TRBJ1-2; no reliable D call. The CDR3 loop spans 13 amino acids. The V gene's germline CDR1 is SGHAT and CDR2 FQNNGV. The V and J ends lost 1 base and 3 bases respectively, with 6 bases between them. The CDR3 DNA reads as TGTGCCAGCAGCTTAGCCTCGGACTATGGCTACACCTTC. This sequence encodes CASSLASDYGYTF. Combining the CDR3 with reference TRBV11-2 and TRBJ1-2 gives the whole variable domain EAGVAQSPRYKIIEKRQSVAFWCNPISGHATLYWYQQILGQGPKLLIQFQNNGVVDDSQLPKDRFSAERLKGVDSTLKIQPAKLEDSAVYLCASSLASDYGYTFGSGTRLTVV.

The chain employs TRBV5-1 and TRBJ1-1; a possible D gene is TRBD1 (5 bases). The V gene lost 4 bases and the J gene lost 5 bases, with 12 bases spanning the gap. CDR3 length: 13 amino acids. The germline gives CDR1 SGHRS, CDR2 YFSETQ. CDR3 residues: CASSIGDRTEAFF. DNA for the CDR3: TGCGCCAGCAGCATAGGGGATCGGACTGAAGCTTTCTTT.

The J gene is TRBJ1-2, the V gene TRBV6-5, with D possibly being TRBD1 (5 bases). The CDR3 has 13 amino acids. Germline CDR1 reads MNHEY; CDR2 reads SVGAGI. The CDR3 is CATTWGPNYGYTF. The CDR3 coding sequence is TGTGCTACCACATGGGGCCCTAACTATGGCTACACCTTC.

V usage is TRBV18 and J usage is TRBJ2-1; D is possibly TRBD2 (6 bases). Trimming stripped 5 bases from V and 5 bases from J, with 19 bases between. Germline V gives CDR1 KGHSH, CDR2 LQKENI. The CDR3 totals 16 residues. The CDR3 coding sequence is TGTGCCAGCTCAAACTTGGGACTCCGGGCGCACAATGAGCAGTTCTTC. This translates into CASSNLGLRAHNEQFF.

The chain carries TRBV18 and TRBJ2-1, with D possibly called TRBD1 or TRBD2 (6 bases each). Deletions cut 6 bases from V and 4 bases from J, with 16 bases between. Germline V gene sequence: CDR1 KGHSH, CDR2 LQKENI. This CDR3 region has 15 residues. CDR3 region: CASSYGGDPYNEQFF. The CDR3 DNA is TGTGCCAGCTCTTACGGGGGCGACCCTTACAATGAGCAGTTCTTC.

The chain couples TRBV18 to TRBJ2-1, with a possible D match to TRBD2 (5 bases). The V gene's germline CDR1 is KGHSH and CDR2 LQKENI. V was trimmed by 1 base and J by 6 bases, leaving 13 bases between them. The CDR3 is 15 amino acids. The CDR3 region is CASSPLLLGGNEQFF. CDR3 nucleotide sequence: TGTGCCAGCTCACCACTCCTCCTAGGAGGCAATGAGCAGTTCTTC.

The J gene is TRBJ2-1, the V gene TRBV16; 9 nucleotides agree with TRBD2. J gave up 5 bases and V 0 bases, and 5 bases lay outside the gene matches. The CDR3 spans 16 residues. In germline, CDR1 is KGHSY, CDR2 FQNENV. The CDR3: CASSQSPRLADNEQFF. The CDR3 DNA reads TGTGCCAGCAGCCAATCGCCGAGACTAGCGGACAATGAGCAGTTCTTC.

The chain combines TRBV27 with TRBJ1-4; D not resolved. Trimming pared 3 bases from V and 5 bases from J, leaving 10 bases between. The CDR3 totals 14 residues. CDR1 MNHEY and CDR2 SMNVEV come from the germline V gene (reference sequence). The CDR3 DNA sequence: TGTGCCAGCAGTTTTCGGGGATCGAATGAAAAACTGTTTTTT. Translating gives CASSFRGSNEKLFF.

The rearrangement uses TRBV6-6 and TRBJ1-3; tentatively, D is TRBD1 (5 bases). CDR1 is MNHNY and CDR2 is SVGAGI in the germline V gene (reference sequence). Trimming removed 6 bases from V and 2 bases from J, with 17 bases in between. The CDR3 spans 16 residues. The chain's CDR3 is CASRGTGGSTGNTIYF. Written as DNA, the CDR3 is TGTGCCAGCAGGGGGACGGGGGGGTCAACTGGAAACACCATATATTTT.

V is TRBV7-2 and J is TRBJ2-5; tentative D call: TRBD2 (5 bases). CDR1 SGHTA and CDR2 FQGNSA come from the germline V gene. The CDR3 totals 14 residues. The V end lost 3 bases, the J end lost 5 bases, and 13 bases lay between the germline ends. The CDR3: CASSLRTGGETQYF. The CDR3 DNA is TGTGCCAGCAGCTTGAGGACTGGCGGGGAGACCCAGTACTTC.

The chain is built from TRBV5-4 and TRBJ2-2; 9 bases agree with TRBD1. CDR3 length: 14 amino acids. The trim removed 0 bases at V and 6 bases at J, leaving 0 bases unmatched. The V gene's germline CDR1 is SGHNT and CDR2 YYREEE (reference sequence). CDR3 nucleotide sequence: TGTGCCAGCAGCTTGGGACAGGGGGCCGGGGAGCTGTTTTTT. Translating gives CASSLGQGAGELFF.

The chain links TRBV28 to TRBJ2-7; TRBD2 agrees at 8 bases. The CDR3 spans 16 residues. Germline CDR1 and CDR2: MDHEN and SYDVKM. J gave up 1 base and V 3 bases, and 8 bases lay outside the gene matches. The CDR3 region is CASSFSLAGLSYEQYF. The CDR3 DNA reads as TGTGCCAGCAGTTTTTCTCTAGCGGGCCTATCCTACGAGCAGTACTTC. The full variable domain, completed using reference TRBV28 and TRBJ2-7, is DVKVTQSSRYLVKRTGEKVFLECVQDMDHENMFWYRQDPGLGLRLIYFSYDVKMKEKGDIPEGYSVSREKKERFSLILESASTNQTSMYLCASSFSLAGLSYEQYFGPGTRLTVT.

This clone was recorded only once. The CDR3 nucleotides read TGTGCCAGCAGTTTAGCCGGAAACACCATATATTTT. This sequence encodes CASSLAGNTIYF. This sequence joins TRBV28 and TRBJ1-3; D unresolved. Deletions cut 2 bases from V and 4 bases from J, with 3 bases between. CDR3 length equals 12 residues. Germline V CDR1 and CDR2: MDHEN, SYDVKM.

The chain joins TRBV29-1 to TRBJ1-1; D may be TRBD1 (6 bases). The CDR3 spans 13 residues. Germline V gene data show CDR1 as SQVTM and CDR2 as ANQGSEA. V was trimmed by 5 bases and J by 4 bases, leaving 14 bases between them. CDR3 nucleotides: TGCAGCGTTAAGAGGGGGGGCGGCACTGAAGCTTTCTTT. Residues: CSVKRGGGTEAFF. Full variable domain (missing parts from reference TRBV29-1 and TRBJ1-1): SAVISQKPSRDICQRGTSLTIQCQVDSQVTMMFWYRQQPGQSLTLIATANQGSEATYESGFVIDKFPISRPNLTFSTLTVSNMSPEDSSIYLCSVKRGGGTEAFFGQGTRLTVV.

V is TRBV7-3 and J is TRBJ1-6; tentative D call: TRBD1 (5 bases). CDR3 length equals 18 residues. CDR1 SGHTA and CDR2 FQGTGA come from the germline V gene. V lost 6 bases to trimming and J lost 0 bases, with 18 bases between them. CDR3 DNA sequence: TGTGCCAGCAGGCGCGACAGTCCTTTGAGCTCCTATAATTCACCCCTCCACTTT. As protein: CASRRDSPLSSYNSPLHF.

J is TRBJ1-5 and V is TRBV19; D remains unclear. This CDR3 has 12 residues. Deletions cut 8 bases from V and 5 bases from J, with 10 bases between. The germline V gene has CDR1 LNHDA and CDR2 SQIVND (reference sequence). CDR3 protein: CASRFGDQPQHF. As DNA, the CDR3 is TGTGCCAGTCGTTTCGGCGATCAGCCCCAGCATTTT.

In this sample, this clone turned up once. The chain recombines TRBV18 with TRBJ2-5; no clear D. Germline V gene lookup returns CDR1 KGHSH and CDR2 LQKENI. The V end was cut by 3 bases, the J end by 4 bases, with 9 bases between. The CDR3 consists of 13 residues. CDR3 amino acids: CASSPKVRETQYF. In DNA, the CDR3 is TGTGCCAGCTCACCCAAGGTCCGAGAGACCCAGTACTTC. Combining the CDR3 with reference TRBV18 and TRBJ2-5 gives the whole variable domain NAGVMQNPRHLVRRRGQEARLRCSPMKGHSHVYWYRQLPEEGLKFMVYLQKENIIDESGMPKERFSAEFPKEGPSILRIQQVVRGDSAAYFCASSPKVRETQYFGPGTRLLVL.

V usage is TRBV6-1 and J usage is TRBJ2-5, with 12 bases aligning to TRBD2. The trim removed 4 bases at V and 4 bases at J, leaving 13 bases unmatched. The CDR3 has 18 residues. Germline V lookup: CDR1 MNHNS, CDR2 SASEGT. The DNA for the CDR3 is TGTGCCAGCAGTGGTCTAGCGGGGGGGGCGTTAGTAGGAGAGACCCAGTACTTC. Its protein is CASSGLAGGALVGETQYF.

V usage is TRBV27 and J usage is TRBJ1-2; a weak D match, TRBD1 (5 bases). Trimming removed 5 bases from V and 2 bases from J, with 9 bases in between. This CDR3 is built from 13 residues. Germline CDR1 and CDR2: MNHEY and SMNVEV (reference sequence). The CDR3 DNA reads as TGTGCCAGCAGTCCAAGACAGAACTATGGCTACACCTTC. Translating gives CASSPRQNYGYTF.

The V and J genes are TRBV11-2 and TRBJ1-2, with D unresolved. This CDR3 is 14 amino acids long. CDR1 is SGHAT, CDR2 FQNNGV, per germline. V lost 5 bases and J 2 bases, leaving 12 bases between the germline ends. The CDR3 reads CASSKRTENYGYTF. The CDR3 coding sequence is TGTGCCAGCAGCAAAAGGACGGAGAACTATGGCTACACCTTC.

This clone was recorded once. The V call is TRBV6-4, the J call TRBJ2-1; 16 bases are shared with TRBD2. Germline lookup yields CDR1 MRHNA and CDR2 SNTAGT. The CDR3 loop spans 19 amino acids. V dropped 2 bases and J dropped 8; count of bases not matched to a gene: 12. CDR3 bases: TGTGCCAGCAGTGACCCGGGACTAGCGGGAGGGCCCAAAATCTATGAGCAGTTCTTC. Translated, it gives CASSDPGLAGGPKIYEQFF.

This chain joins TRBV10-3 and TRBJ2-7; D is unclear. Germline CDR1 and CDR2: ENHRY and SYGVKD. The CDR3 has 14 amino acids. V was shortened by 7 bases and J by 3 bases, with 16 bases between the two germline ends. The CDR3 region is CAITAAETNYEQYF. CDR3 in DNA: TGTGCCATCACCGCGGCAGAGACAAACTACGAGCAGTACTTC.

In DNA form, the CDR3 reads TGTGCCAGCAGTTTATGGGTGGGACAGTACAATGAGCAGTTCTTC. This sequence encodes CASSLWVGQYNEQFF. The chain combines TRBV28 with TRBJ2-1, with 7 bases identical to TRBD1. The CDR3 loop spans 15 amino acids. With V trimmed by 0 bases and J by 4 bases, 3 bases remained unmatched. CDR1 is MDHEN, CDR2 SYDVKM, per germline.

V usage is TRBV19 and J usage is TRBJ1-1; no definite D call. V was pared by 1 base and J by 1 base, with 4 bases between. Per the germline V gene, CDR1 is LNHDA and CDR2 is SQIVND (reference sequence). This CDR3 region has 13 residues. The CDR3 spells CASSIGRNTEAFF. CDR3 nucleotide sequence: TGTGCCAGTAGTATAGGGCGGAACACTGAAGCTTTCTTT.

The CDR3 bases are TGTGCCAGCAGCTTACGAGATACGCAGTATTTT. Its translation: CASSLRDTQYF. J is TRBJ2-3 and V is TRBV7-6; D is unclear. Germline assignment: CDR1 SGHVS and CDR2 FNYEAQ. The V gene lost 2 bases and the J gene lost 5 bases, with 2 bases spanning the gap. The CDR3 consists of 11 residues.

The V and J genes are TRBV6-6 and TRBJ2-2; D remains unclear. CDR1 is MNHNY and CDR2 is SVGAGI in the germline V gene (reference sequence). V was cut by 6 bases and J by 6 bases, with 14 bases left in between. The CDR3 sequence is 14 residues long. This chain's CDR3 is CASSPHLTAGELFF. CDR3 nucleotides: TGTGCCAGCAGCCCACACCTAACCGCCGGGGAGCTGTTTTTT.

This clone was observed a single time. This chain uses TRBV7-8 with TRBJ2-2, with D uncertain. Between the trimmed V and J ends, which lost 2 bases and 6 bases, there was a span of 13 bases. Per germline, CDR1 SGHVS and CDR2 FQNEAQ. This CDR3 contains 15 residues. The CDR3 DNA reads as TGTGCCAGCAGCTTATCTCCCTACCCCCCCGGGGAGCTGTTTTTT. Its protein is CASSLSPYPPGELFF.

The chain links TRBV7-2 to TRBJ1-1, with TRBD1 identical over 7 bases. The CDR3 consists of 11 residues. After removal of 3 bases from V and 9 bases from J, the junction contained 1 base not matched to a gene. Germline loops: CDR1 SGHTA, CDR2 FQGNSA. The CDR3 loop is CASSLTGKAFF. In DNA, the CDR3 is TGTGCCAGCAGCTTGACAGGGAAAGCTTTCTTT. Full variable domain (missing parts from reference TRBV7-2 and TRBJ1-1): GAGVSQSPSNKVTEKGKDVELRCDPISGHTALYWYRQSLGQGLEFLIYFQGNSAPDKSGLPSDRFSAERTGGSVSTLTIQRTQQEDSAVYLCASSLTGKAFFGQGTRLTVV.

This chain links TRBV7-7 with TRBJ2-7; a possible D gene is TRBD1 (6 bases). Trimming shortened V by 5 bases and J by 6 bases, and 14 bases separated the two germline ends. CDR1 is SSHAT, CDR2 FNYEAQ, per germline (reference sequence). This CDR3 is built from 13 residues. CDR3 residues: CASSQTRGAEQYF. The CDR3 DNA is TGTGCCAGCAGCCAGACCAGGGGAGCCGAGCAGTACTTC.

Remarks on this clone: The same CDR3 is also encoded by other DNA sequences in this sample. This CDR3 reads CASSDSGTGVNQPQHF. The DNA for the CDR3 is TGTGCCAGCAGCGACTCTGGGACAGGGGTCAATCAGCCCCAGCATTTT. The chain employs TRBV7-9 and TRBJ1-5; 10 bases fit TRBD1. This CDR3 has 16 residues. Germline values: CDR1 SEHNR, CDR2 FQNEAQ (reference sequence). J lost 3 bases, V lost 5 bases, and 7 bases had no gene match.